This TCR beta chain was retrieved from a study of long-term antiretroviral therapy in people with HIV. At the survey level, the v3.0 immunoSEQ assay was run. The assay was immunoSEQ multiplex PCR, and TCRdb's table has in-frame clones only and misses some. The profile shows tens of thousands of clones, roughly 92% of them singletons. The CDR3 has 14 amino acids. The germline V gene has CDR1 SGHRS and CDR2 YFSETQ. The V end was cut by 6 bases, the J end by 4 bases, with 14 bases between. The TCR was taken from a woman aged 40 to 50 with HIV. The input for sequencing was unsorted PBMCs, taken less than 6.8 years after starting antiretroviral therapy. This rearrangement joins TRBV5-1 to TRBJ1-3; D call uncertain. The CDR3 DNA sequence: TGCGCCAGCAACGACCCCGGGAGCGGAAACACCATATATTTT. This gives the protein CASNDPGSGNTIYF.